This TCR beta chain derives from a study of cytomegalovirus exposure and HLA in healthy donors. Study-wide points: Altogether, around 160 TCR beta chains were recorded as cytomegalovirus-associated.

This table comes from immunoSEQ multiplex PCR, and its TCRdb copy is limited to in-frame clones, with some not included. The sample has some 150,000 clones, about nine tenths seen once. The CDR3 length is 14 residues. Trimming left V 4 bases short and J 0 bases short, with 9 bases between. The germline CDR1 and CDR2 sequences are SEHNR and FQNEAQ (reference sequence). A word on this clone: Its antigen is currently unknown.

A 120-subject validation cohort, separate from the approximately 610-subject first cohort, supplied the donors. Material for sequencing was PBMCs. The chain has TRBV7-9 and TRBJ1-1, with D possibly matching TRBD1 (5 bases). The sequence came from a man between 18 and 35 years old in good health and CMV-seronegative. This chain's CDR3 is CASSSTDMNTEAFF. DNA of the CDR3: TGTGCCAGCAGCTCGACAGACATGAACACTGAAGCTTTCTTT. The whole variable domain, remainder taken from reference TRBV7-9 and TRBJ1-1, is DTGVSQNPRHKITKRGQNVTFRCDPISEHNRLYWYRQTLGQGPEFLTYFQNEAQLEKSRLLSDRFSAERPKGSFSTLEIQRTEQGDSAMYLCASSSTDMNTEAFFGQGTRLTVV.